The T cell receptor beta chain under discussion was sequenced for a study of technical replicates of blood from several donors. From germline, CDR1 is MDHEN and CDR2 SYDVKM. The CDR3 sequence is 12 residues long. V was shortened by 6 bases and J by 8 bases, with 13 bases between the two germline ends. Repertoires were generated with immunoSEQ multiplex PCR, while TCRdb's copy carries only in-frame clones and drops some. The sample has approximately 81,000 clones; roughly 96% are singletons. The clonotype comes from a human donor in good health. This rearrangement joins TRBV28 to TRBJ1-1; D ambiguous. Sequenced input: T cells isolated from PBMCs. This CDR3 reads CASRVSVVEAFF. CDR3 DNA: TGTGCCAGCAGGGTGTCGGTCGTAGAAGCTTTCTTT.